This note documents a single TCR beta chain sequence. This sample was included in a study of blood T cell repertoires in COVID-19. Clones were sequenced by immunoSEQ multiplex PCR, and TCRdb holds only the in-frame ones, with some missing. The table has 150,000 to 200,000 clones, approximately 86% seen once. CDR1 SGHTA and CDR2 FQGNSA come from the germline V gene. The CDR3 extends over 12 amino acids. With V trimmed by 5 bases and J by 10 bases, 4 bases remained unmatched. The sample was peripheral blood. The sequence was obtained from a man aged 45-65 years with active or convalescent COVID-19. The chain uses TRBV7-2 and TRBJ1-2, with 10 bases aligning to TRBD1. The CDR3 loop is CASSMGQGSYTF. The CDR3, as DNA: TGTGCCAGCAGCATGGGACAGGGGTCCTACACCTTC.